The T cell receptor (beta chain) described here comes from a study of vaccination and CD4 T cells after COVID-19. Study-wide background: Sampling post-COVID took place a median around 99 days after diagnosis (range 35 to 161). Each of the control cultures got a CEFX pool, an HIV-1 Nef pool, or no peptide. Study outcomes and limitations: Only after vaccination were a median approximately 86% of convalescents' reactive clones seen.

The Oncomine TCR Beta short-read assay was what sequenced the DNA obtained from cultured CD4+ T cells. TCRdb used MiXCR to reprocess the PCR reads, holding one entry per CDR3 protein. In the table there are over 15,000 distinct CDR3 sequences, around 40% of which are singletons. Treatment in this sample: approximately nine-day PBMC culture with coronavirus spike peptide pools or control peptides (ViraFEST assay). Peptide pool stimulation in ViraFEST expanded antigen-specific T cells, whose TCRs were then sequenced. Looked up from germline, CDR1 is SEHNR and CDR2 is FQNEAQ (reference sequence). The CDR3 is made up of 13 amino acids. V dropped 0 bases and J dropped 4 bases, with 7 bases sitting between them. To note about this clonotype: The antigen is not known.

The specimen comprised CD4+ T cells from blood, cultured in vitro, sampled after SARS-CoV-2 vaccination. The chain recombines TRBV7-9 with TRBJ2-7; unclear D gene. This receptor was taken from a human donor who had recovered from COVID-19. The DNA of the CDR3 is TGTGCCAGCAGCTTAGCGGCCCGGTACGAGCAGTACTTC. Amino acids: CASSLAARYEQYF. Full variable domain (missing parts from reference TRBV7-9 and TRBJ2-7): DTGVSQNPRHKITKRGQNVTFRCDPISEHNRLYWYRQTLGQGPEFLTYFQNEAQLEKSRLLSDRFSAERPKGSFSTLEIQRTEQGDSAMYLCASSLAARYEQYFGPGTRLTVT.